This is a list of T cell receptor beta chains from one sample in a study of beta chain features in type 1 diabetes. The table came from immunoSEQ multiplex PCR; TCRdb's copy has only in-frame clones and leaves some out. The sample comprises 110,000 to 150,000 clones, about a tenth of which are singletons, and 0.55% to 0.85% rests with the top ten. The sequencing sample was made of central memory CD4+ T cells from blood. All receptors derive from a man younger than 35 in good health. CDR3s include the opening cysteine and the closing phenylalanine or tryptophan. Each record gives: D gene, clone size, V gene, J gene, CDR3 protein, CDR3 DNA. A D gene is named only where the DNA matches it firmly. Clone size is given for some rows only: seen once, a few or many times, or a class if the clone is expanded.

.	.	TRBV30	TRBJ1-4	CAWSVHRPTGEKLFF	TGTGCCTGGAGTGTACATCGTCCAACGGGTGAAAAACTGTTTTTT
.	.	TRBV13	TRBJ1-6	CASSLRDKDNSPLHF	TGTGCCAGCAGCCTCCGGGACAAAGATAATTCACCCCTCCACTTT
.	few	TRBV4-1	TRBJ2-4	CASSQDRGSDIQYF	TGCGCCAGCAGCCAAGATCGGGGATCAGACATTCAGTACTTC
TRBD1	few	TRBV7-9	TRBJ1-2	CASSRQGDGYTF	TGTGCCAGCAGTCGACAGGGCGATGGCTACACCTTC
.	.	TRBV30	TRBJ1-4	CAWSVGQPTNEKLFF	TGTGCCTGGAGTGTAGGACAGCCAACTAATGAAAAACTGTTTTTT
TRBD1	few	TRBV27	TRBJ2-3	CASSPLDRSHDTQYF	TGTGCCAGCAGCCCATTGGACAGGAGTCATGATACGCAGTATTTT
.	few	TRBV25-1	TRBJ2-1	CASSPPGLSSYNEQFF	TGTGCCAGCAGTCCACCGGGACTTTCCTCCTACAATGAGCAGTTCTTC
.	once	TRBV28	TRBJ1-3	CASTPGGSGNTIYF	TGTGCCAGCACCCCGGGTGGTTCTGGAAACACCATATATTTT
TRBD2	few	TRBV27	TRBJ2-1	CASSFGQGGDEQFF	TGTGCCAGCAGTTTCGGGCAGGGAGGGGATGAGCAGTTCTTC
.	few	TRBV29-1	TRBJ2-7	CSDNDKTYEQYF	TGCAGCGACAACGACAAAACCTACGAGCAGTACTTC
.	.	TRBV7-9	TRBJ1-1	CASSPPGTQKTKAFF	TGTGCCAGCAGCCCGCCGGGGACTCAAAAAACGAAGGCTTTCTTT
.	.	TRBV5-4	TRBJ2-2	CASSQDLTPLVGELFF	TGTGCCAGCAGCCAAGATCTAACCCCTTTGGTCGGGGAGCTGTTTTTT
TRBD2	few	TRBV28	TRBJ2-1	CASSRGGSPYNEQFF	TGTGCCAGCAGTCGGGGGGGGAGTCCCTACAATGAGCAGTTCTTC
.	.	TRBV29-1	TRBJ2-3	CSVEVPGTDTQYF	TGCAGCGTTGAAGTCCCGGGCACAGATACGCAGTATTTT
TRBD1	few	TRBV28	TRBJ2-5	CASSPQQGRETQYF	TGTGCCAGCAGTCCCCAACAGGGGCGGGAGACCCAGTACTTC
.	.	TRBV12-5	TRBJ2-7	CASGVDIGEQYF	TGTGCTAGTGGCGTGGACATCGGTGAGCAGTACTTC
.	.	TRBV11-2	TRBJ2-3	CASSSRGHSTDTQYF	TGTGCCAGCAGCTCGCGGGGGCACAGCACAGATACGCAGTATTTT
TRBD1	.	TRBV28	TRBJ1-3	CASRRGTVSGNTIYF	TGTGCCAGCAGACGAGGGACAGTCTCTGGAAACACCATATATTTT
TRBD1	.	TRBV7-6	TRBJ1-4	CASSSITGGANEKLFF	TGTGCCAGCAGCTCAATCACAGGGGGCGCTAATGAAAAACTGTTTTTT
TRBD1	many	TRBV29-1	TRBJ2-3	CSVIGTGRSTDTQYF	TGCAGCGTTATCGGGACAGGTCGTAGCACAGATACGCAGTATTTT
TRBD2	few	TRBV29-1	TRBJ2-5	CSVDPLTSGGGETQYF	TGCAGCGTTGATCCCTTGACTAGCGGGGGGGGAGAGACCCAGTACTTC
TRBD1	few	TRBV7-3	TRBJ2-5	CACSGQIQETQYF	TGTGCCTGCTCGGGACAGATCCAAGAGACCCAGTACTTC
.	few	TRBV5-1	TRBJ2-7	CASRPGLNYEQYF	TGCGCCAGCAGGCCGGGACTGAACTACGAGCAGTACTTC